This T cell receptor (beta chain) was profiled in a study of a mutant IDH1 vaccine in newly diagnosed glioma. The overall study: Week 35 was assigned to visit V12, and week 47 was assigned to visit V13.

Profiling relied on immunoSEQ multiplex PCR, and the TCRdb table lists in-frame clones only, not all of them. The sample has around 50,000 clones; roughly 80% are singletons. The time point: week 47, end of study. Every vaccination contained 300 ug of the mutant IDH1 20-mer peptide and was paired with topical imiquimod. The sample holds one count of this clone. Its specificity is not known. The receptor was isolated from a woman aged 25-40 years with glioma. Some clones in this sample may be carry-over from other donors' samples. The material was PBMCs, obtained from a glioma patient whose treatment included an IDH1 peptide vaccine.

The CDR3 is CASSSLLYGDRVSYEQYF. The CDR3, as DNA: TGTGCCAGCAGCTCCCTACTGTACGGGGACAGAGTCTCCTACGAGCAGTACTTC. The genes are TRBV11-1 and TRBJ2-7; 7 bases match TRBD1. The CDR3 extends over 18 amino acids. Germline loops: CDR1 SGHAT, CDR2 FQDESV (reference sequence). V was pared by 4 bases and J by 0 bases, with 15 bases of the junction left unmatched.